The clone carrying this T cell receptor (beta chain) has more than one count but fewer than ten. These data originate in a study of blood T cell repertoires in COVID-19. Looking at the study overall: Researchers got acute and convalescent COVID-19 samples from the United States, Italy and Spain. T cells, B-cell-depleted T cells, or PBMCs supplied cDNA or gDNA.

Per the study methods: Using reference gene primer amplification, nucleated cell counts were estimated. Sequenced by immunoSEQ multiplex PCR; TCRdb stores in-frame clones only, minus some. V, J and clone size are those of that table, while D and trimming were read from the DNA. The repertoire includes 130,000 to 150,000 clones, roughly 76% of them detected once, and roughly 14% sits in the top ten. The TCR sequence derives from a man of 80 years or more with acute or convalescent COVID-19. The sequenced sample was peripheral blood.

CDR3 DNA: TGTGCCATCAGTGATATACAGGGGGGCGGTCCCCAGCATTTT. Translated: CAISDIQGGGPQHF. The gene calls are TRBV10-3 and TRBJ1-5; TRBD1 agrees at 8 bases. The CDR3 totals 14 residues. J lost 10 bases, V lost 3 bases, and 8 bases had no gene match. In germline, CDR1 is ENHRY, CDR2 SYGVKD.